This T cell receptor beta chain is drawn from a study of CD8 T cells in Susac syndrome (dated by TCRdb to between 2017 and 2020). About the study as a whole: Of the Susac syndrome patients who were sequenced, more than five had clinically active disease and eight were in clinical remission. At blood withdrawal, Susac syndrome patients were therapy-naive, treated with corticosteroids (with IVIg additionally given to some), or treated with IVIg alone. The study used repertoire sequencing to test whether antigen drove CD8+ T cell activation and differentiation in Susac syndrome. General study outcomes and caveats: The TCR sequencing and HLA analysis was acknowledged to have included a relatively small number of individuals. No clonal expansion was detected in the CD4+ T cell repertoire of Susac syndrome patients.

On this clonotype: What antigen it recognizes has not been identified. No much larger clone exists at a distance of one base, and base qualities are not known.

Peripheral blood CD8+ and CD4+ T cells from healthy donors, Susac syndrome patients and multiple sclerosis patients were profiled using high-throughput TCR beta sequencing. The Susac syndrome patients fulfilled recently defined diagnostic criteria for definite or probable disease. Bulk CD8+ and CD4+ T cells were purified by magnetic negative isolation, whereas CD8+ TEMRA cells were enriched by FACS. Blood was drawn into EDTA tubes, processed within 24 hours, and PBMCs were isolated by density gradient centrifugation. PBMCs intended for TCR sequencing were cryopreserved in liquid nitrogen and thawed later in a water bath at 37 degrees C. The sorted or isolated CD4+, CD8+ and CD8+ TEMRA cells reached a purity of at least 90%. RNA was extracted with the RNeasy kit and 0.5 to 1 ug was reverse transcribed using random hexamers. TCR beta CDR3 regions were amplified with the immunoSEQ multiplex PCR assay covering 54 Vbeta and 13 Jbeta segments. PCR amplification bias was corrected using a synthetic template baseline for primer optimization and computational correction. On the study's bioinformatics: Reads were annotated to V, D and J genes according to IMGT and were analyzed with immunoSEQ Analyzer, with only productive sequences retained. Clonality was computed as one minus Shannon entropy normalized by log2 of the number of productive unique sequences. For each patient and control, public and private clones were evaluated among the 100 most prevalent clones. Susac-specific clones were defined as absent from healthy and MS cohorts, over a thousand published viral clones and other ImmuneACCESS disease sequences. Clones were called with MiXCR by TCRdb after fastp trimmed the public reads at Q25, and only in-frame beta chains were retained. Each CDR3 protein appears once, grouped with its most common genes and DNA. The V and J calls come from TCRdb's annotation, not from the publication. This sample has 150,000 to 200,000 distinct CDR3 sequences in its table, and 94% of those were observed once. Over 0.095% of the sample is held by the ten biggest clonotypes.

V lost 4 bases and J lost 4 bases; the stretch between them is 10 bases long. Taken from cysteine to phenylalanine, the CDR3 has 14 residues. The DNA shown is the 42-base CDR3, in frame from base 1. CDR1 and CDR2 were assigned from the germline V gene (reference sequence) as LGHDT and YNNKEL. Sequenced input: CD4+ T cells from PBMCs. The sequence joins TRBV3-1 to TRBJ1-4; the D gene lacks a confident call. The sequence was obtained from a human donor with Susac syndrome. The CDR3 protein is CASSLGRNNEKLFF. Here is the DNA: TGTGCCAGCAGCCTCGGACGGAATAATGAAAAACTGTTTTTT. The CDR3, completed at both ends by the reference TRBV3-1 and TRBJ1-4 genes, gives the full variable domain DTAVSQTPKYLVTQMGNDKSIKCEQNLGHDTMYWYKQDSKKFLKIMFSYNNKELIINETVPNRFSPKSPDKAHLNLHINSLELGDSAVYFCASSLGRNNEKLFFGSGTQLSVL.